The 30 T cell receptor beta chains below all came from one sample that was sequenced in a study of blood T cell repertoires in COVID-19. The assay was immunoSEQ multiplex PCR, and TCRdb's table has in-frame clones only and misses some. The table lists roughly 160,000 clones, 88% of them singletons. The sample consisted of peripheral blood. The source of these receptors is a man aged 55 to 70 with acute or convalescent COVID-19.

CDR3 protein: CATSPGGPFYEQYF. The CDR3 DNA reads as TGTGCCACCAGCCCCGGGGGTCCATTCTACGAGCAGTACTTC. The chain recombines TRBV24-1 with TRBJ2-7, with D possibly TRBD2 on 6 matching bases. The CDR3 is 14 amino acids. Trimming took off 7 bases at V and 3 bases at J, with 15 bases between the two ends. In germline, CDR1 is KGHDR, CDR2 SFDVKD.

The chain joins TRBV20-1 to TRBJ2-5, with 7 bases that match TRBD1. The CDR3 runs to 12 residues. Trimming took 6 bases from V and 4 from J; bases not matched to a gene: 5. The germline V gene encodes CDR1 DFQATT and CDR2 SNEGSKA (reference sequence). DNA for the CDR3: TGCAGTGCCAGTAGACAGGGAGAGACCCAGTACTTC. Translating gives CSASRQGETQYF.

The chain is built from TRBV27 and TRBJ2-5; 15 positions match TRBD2. The CDR3 has 19 amino acids. V dropped 4 bases and J dropped 2; count of bases not matched to a gene: 11. The V gene's germline CDR1 is MNHEY and CDR2 SMNVEV (reference sequence). Here the CDR3 DNA reads TGTGCCAGCAGTTACCTCGGACTAGCGGGAGGGCGGAGGCAAGAGACCCAGTACTTC. Residues: CASSYLGLAGGRRQETQYF.

V and J are TRBV5-1 and TRBJ1-3; D not certain. The CDR3 contains 15 residues. Trimming took off 5 bases at V and 0 bases at J, with 12 bases between the two ends. Germline CDR1 reads SGHRS; CDR2 reads YFSETQ. CDR3 nucleotide sequence: TGCGCCAGCAGTCGTAACCAGGACTCTGGAAACACCATATATTTT. Its protein product is CASSRNQDSGNTIYF.

The V and J genes are TRBV5-5 and TRBJ1-5, with TRBD1 as a possible D gene (5 bases). This CDR3 region has 16 residues. CDR1 and CDR2 from the germline V gene are SGHKS and YYEKEE (reference sequence). V was trimmed by 0 bases and J by 4 bases, leaving 14 bases between them. The CDR3 coding sequence is TGTGCCAGCAGCTTGGGGAGGGGAGATTTGAATCAGCCCCAGCATTTT. It translates to CASSLGRGDLNQPQHF.

This clone has just a few counts. The chain uses TRBV6-6 and TRBJ1-5; D unclear. Germline V gives CDR1 MNHNY, CDR2 SVGAGI (reference sequence). This CDR3 has 14 residues. V dropped 7 bases and J dropped 2 bases, with 12 bases sitting between them. The CDR3 DNA reads TGTGCCAGCACCGGTGGGCTCGGCAATCAGCCCCAGCATTTT. Amino acid sequence: CASTGGLGNQPQHF.

This clone was seen a single time. The chain combines TRBV7-9 with TRBJ2-7, with D possibly matching TRBD2 (6 bases). The CDR3 runs to 14 residues. Germline assignment: CDR1 SEHNR and CDR2 FQNEAQ (reference sequence). V was shortened by 6 bases and J by 1 base, with 13 bases between the two germline ends. For the CDR3, the DNA is TGTGCCAGCAGTAGGAGGGGAAGTTCCTACGAGCAGTACTTC. Its translation: CASSRRGSSYEQYF.

The V and J genes are TRBV9 and TRBJ1-2; TRBD1 might be the D (6 bases). CDR3 length equals 16 residues. The V end was cut by 3 bases, the J end by 8 bases, with 23 bases between. Germline loops: CDR1 SGDLS, CDR2 YYNGEE. The CDR3 loop reads CASSEGQLGAKGGYTF. In nucleotides, the CDR3 is TGTGCCAGCAGCGAGGGGCAGCTGGGGGCTAAAGGCGGCTACACCTTC.

The chain carries TRBV11-2 and TRBJ1-6; 9 bases are shared with TRBD1. Per the germline V gene, CDR1 is SGHAT and CDR2 is FQNNGV. V lost 6 bases, J lost 5 bases, and 2 bases stayed unmatched. The CDR3 is 14 residues long. The CDR3 here is CASRTGGNNSPLHF. Here the CDR3 DNA reads TGTGCCAGCAGAACAGGGGGCAATAATTCACCCCTCCACTTT.

The gene calls are TRBV12-3 or TRBV12-4 and TRBJ2-5, with D maybe TRBD1 (6 bases). The CDR3 loop spans 11 amino acids. The V gene lost 5 bases and the J gene lost 9 bases, with 10 bases spanning the gap. CDR3: CASSVTGSQYF. The CDR3 bases are TGTGCCAGCAGTGTTACAGGGTCCCAGTACTTC.

This chain uses TRBV6-5 with TRBJ2-5, with a weak D call TRBD2 (5 bases). V lost 6 bases, J lost 3 bases, and 14 bases lay in between. The CDR3 is 14 residues long. CDR1 MNHEY and CDR2 SVGAGI come from the germline V gene. The CDR3 loop reads CASSQLGLEETQYF. The CDR3 nucleotides read TGTGCCAGCAGCCAACTAGGTCTGGAAGAGACCCAGTACTTC.

This rearrangement joins TRBV6-4 to TRBJ1-1; no firm D call. The length of the CDR3 is 13 residues. CDR1 and CDR2 (germline): MRHNA, SNTAGT. V shed 2 bases and J shed 4 bases, with 8 bases lying between them. DNA of the CDR3: TGTGCCAGCAGTGACCAGGATGGCACTGAAGCTTTCTTT. Translated: CASSDQDGTEAFF.

This chain connects TRBV19 to TRBJ2-2; 7 bases are shared with TRBD2. The trim removed 3 bases at V and 1 base at J, leaving 5 bases unmatched. The CDR3 length is 16 residues. Germline V CDR1 and CDR2: LNHDA, SQIVND (reference sequence). For the CDR3, the DNA is TGTGCCAGTAGTATCTACGGGGGGAAGAACACCGGGGAGCTGTTTTTT. As protein: CASSIYGGKNTGELFF.

J is TRBJ1-2 and V is TRBV27, with D possibly matching TRBD1 (5 bases). CDR1 is MNHEY and CDR2 is SMNVEV in the germline V gene (reference sequence). Trimming stripped 4 bases from V and 3 bases from J, with 15 bases between. The CDR3 covers 15 residues. The DNA for the CDR3 is TGTGCCAGCAGTTATAGACAGTCACGGGACTATGGCTACACCTTC. As protein: CASSYRQSRDYGYTF.

This clone appeared a single time. V usage is TRBV27 and J usage is TRBJ2-1; 9 nucleotides match TRBD1. The CDR3 contains 15 residues. The J segment lost 2 bases and the V segment lost 3 bases, leaving 2 bases of the junction unmatched. Germline V gene data show CDR1 as MNHEY and CDR2 as SMNVEV (reference sequence). The CDR3: CASSFTGGTYNEQFF. CDR3 DNA sequence: TGTGCCAGCAGTTTTACAGGGGGCACCTACAATGAGCAGTTCTTC.

The chain combines TRBV7-9 with TRBJ2-1; 7 bases fit TRBD1. CDR3 size: 15 residues. Germline V gene lookup returns CDR1 SEHNR and CDR2 FQNEAQ (reference sequence). With V trimmed by 4 bases and J by 6 bases, 9 bases remained unmatched. CDR3 amino acids: CASSYRGQAPNEQFF. The DNA of the CDR3 is TGTGCCAGCAGCTATAGAGGACAGGCTCCCAATGAGCAGTTCTTC.

The rearrangement joins TRBV11-3 to TRBJ2-7; TRBD2 matches 7 bases. Unmatched junction bases numbered 3, after V lost 1 base and J lost 3 bases. The CDR3 is made up of 14 amino acids. Germline V gene sequence: CDR1 SGHNT, CDR2 YENEEA. The CDR3 region is CASSLGGGGYEQYF. DNA for the CDR3: TGTGCCAGCAGCTTAGGGGGCGGGGGCTACGAGCAGTACTTC.

CDR3 nucleotide sequence: TGTGCCAGCAGCGTAGCTTGGACAGGTTCCGAGCAGTACTTC. Its translation is CASSVAWTGSEQYF. The chain has TRBV9 and TRBJ2-7; 7 bases fit TRBD1. With V trimmed by 0 bases and J by 6 bases, 6 bases remained unmatched. There are 14 residues in the CDR3. From germline, CDR1 is SGDLS and CDR2 YYNGEE.

V usage is TRBV11-3 and J usage is TRBJ2-2; D gene unclear. The CDR3 spans 15 residues. The V and J ends lost 5 bases and 0 bases respectively, with 10 bases between them. The germline V gene encodes CDR1 SGHNT and CDR2 YENEEA. In DNA form, the CDR3 reads TGTGCCAGCAGCCCACAGTCAGCGAACACCGGGGAGCTGTTTTTT. The encoded protein is CASSPQSANTGELFF.

This rearrangement joins TRBV19 to TRBJ1-2; no firm D call. V was clipped by 5 bases and J by 8 bases, with 21 bases between them. This CDR3 is built from 15 residues. Germline V gene lookup returns CDR1 LNHDA and CDR2 SQIVND (reference sequence). This CDR3 is CASSAKLGLASGYTF. CDR3 DNA: TGTGCCAGTAGTGCCAAACTGGGCCTAGCTTCGGGCTACACCTTC.

The chain has TRBV7-9 and TRBJ2-3; a possible D gene is TRBD1 (6 bases). Germline-derived CDR1 and CDR2 are SEHNR and FQNEAQ (reference sequence). This CDR3 contains 14 residues. V lost 5 bases and J 4 bases, leaving 13 bases between the germline ends. The CDR3 nucleotides read TGTGCCAGCAGCCGTACAGGGTATGCAGATACGCAGTATTTT. Protein product: CASSRTGYADTQYF. Drawing the rest from reference TRBV7-9 and TRBJ2-3, the complete variable domain is DTGVSQNPRHKITKRGQNVTFRCDPISEHNRLYWYRQTLGQGPEFLTYFQNEAQLEKSRLLSDRFSAERPKGSFSTLEIQRTEQGDSAMYLCASSRTGYADTQYFGPGTRLTVL.

CDR3 sequence reads: CASLGQGRAFF. The DNA of the CDR3 is TGTGCCAGTCTCGGACAGGGAAGAGCTTTCTTT. V usage is TRBV19 and J usage is TRBJ1-1; 8 nucleotides match TRBD1. CDR3 length equals 11 residues. The V segment lost 8 bases and the J segment 10 bases; nucleotides outside the gene matches: 6. Germline loops: CDR1 LNHDA, CDR2 SQIVND (reference sequence).

This chain connects TRBV7-8 to TRBJ2-7; no clear D. V dropped 1 base and J dropped 3 bases, with 7 bases sitting between them. CDR1 and CDR2 (germline): SGHVS, FQNEAQ. The CDR3 contains 13 residues. This CDR3 is CASSLGPNYEQYV. In DNA form, the CDR3 reads TGTGCCAGCAGCTTAGGGCCAAACTACGAGCAGTACGTC.

This chain links TRBV7-2 with TRBJ1-1; 7 bases line up with TRBD1. The CDR3 runs to 13 residues. The junction had 0 bases not matched to a gene; V was cut back by 2 bases and J by 3 bases. The germline V gene encodes CDR1 SGHTA and CDR2 FQGNSA. The CDR3 is CASSLQGDTEAFF. DNA for the CDR3: TGTGCCAGCAGCTTACAGGGGGACACTGAAGCTTTCTTT.

Here the CDR3 reads CSASRSGGNTEAFF. In DNA form, the CDR3 reads TGCAGTGCTAGTCGTTCGGGGGGAAACACTGAAGCTTTCTTT. The V call is TRBV20-1, the J call TRBJ1-1, with D perhaps matching TRBD1 (5 bases). CDR3 length: 14 residues. Germline lookup yields CDR1 DFQATT and CDR2 SNEGSKA (reference sequence). Trimming stripped 3 bases from V and 2 bases from J, with 13 bases between.

V usage is TRBV3-1 (or the pseudogene TRBV3-2) and J usage is TRBJ2-7; 9 positions agree with TRBD2. This CDR3 comprises 15 residues. Per germline, CDR1 LGHDT and CDR2 YNNKEL (reference sequence). J lost 3 bases, V lost 3 bases, and 6 bases had no gene match. CDR3 region: CASSQPSGAYYEQYF. The CDR3 nucleotides read TGTGCCAGCAGCCAGCCTAGCGGGGCTTACTACGAGCAGTACTTC.

This chain joins TRBV24-1 and TRBJ2-5; 7 bases map to TRBD2. The CDR3 runs 14 residues. With 3 bases clipped from V and 2 bases from J, the junction kept 2 bases outside the gene matches. CDR1 and CDR2 (germline): KGHDR, SFDVKD. The CDR3 region has the DNA TGTGCCACCAGTGATGGGACTACTCAAGAGACCCAGTACTTC. It codes for CATSDGTTQETQYF.

V is TRBV5-4 and J is TRBJ2-1; 8 bases match TRBD2. The junction had 5 bases not matched to a gene; V was cut back by 0 bases and J by 0 bases. This CDR3 is built from 17 residues. Germline V CDR1 and CDR2: SGHNT, YYREEE (reference sequence). This chain's CDR3 is CASSLGIAGSSYNEQFF. The CDR3 DNA is TGTGCCAGCAGCTTGGGCATAGCGGGGTCCTCCTACAATGAGCAGTTCTTC.

The chain carries TRBV6-5 and TRBJ2-3; D gene ambiguous. The CDR3 has 13 residues. Germline V CDR1 and CDR2: MNHEY, SVGAGI. The V and J ends lost 6 bases and 3 bases respectively, with 10 bases between them. The CDR3 loop is CASSRLRTDTQYF. The CDR3 DNA reads as TGTGCCAGCAGCCGCCTTCGGACAGATACGCAGTATTTT.

The chain combines TRBV6-5 with TRBJ1-4; 8 bases agree with TRBD1. The CDR3 spans 15 residues. Germline CDR1 is MNHEY and CDR2 is SVGAGI. V trimming: 2 bases; J trimming: 8 bases; junction bases outside the gene matches: 7. The CDR3 sequence: CASSYLDRVGEKLFF. CDR3 coding DNA: TGTGCCAGCAGTTACCTGGACAGGGTGGGGGAAAAACTGTTTTTT.